Below are 16 T cell receptor beta chains sequenced from a single sample in a study of lymphopenia after photon versus proton radiotherapy (dated by TCRdb to between 2019 and 2020). Libraries were constructed by the immunoSEQ multiplex PCR assay. The source is immuneACCESS, and TCRdb retained only in-frame sequences with V and J called. Part of the clones is not carried over; for the studies checked, unresolved V genes explain less than half of this, and the remainder is unexplained. The sample table records around 30,000 clones; 75% to 90% of these occur just once. 6% to 8.5% of the sample is held by the ten biggest clonotypes. Here the sequenced sample was peripheral blood, taken from a patient treated with proton-based radiotherapy. Source of these receptors: a woman in her 70s with pancreatic cancer. Some clones in this sample may be carry-over from other donors' samples.

This rearrangement joins TRBV30 to TRBJ2-1; D is unresolved. The CDR3 totals 12 residues. CDR1 is GTSNPN and CDR2 is SVGIG in the germline V gene (reference sequence). The V gene lost 4 bases and the J gene lost 4 bases, with 8 bases spanning the gap. CDR3 protein: CAWTGLYNEQFF. The CDR3 coding sequence is TGTGCCTGGACCGGCCTTTACAATGAGCAGTTCTTC.

The chain has TRBV7-9 and TRBJ1-2; D ambiguous. This CDR3 comprises 12 residues. Trimming stripped 2 bases from V and 8 bases from J, with 9 bases between. CDR1 and CDR2 (germline): SEHNR, FQNEAQ (reference sequence). The CDR3 nucleotides are TGTGCCAGCAGCTTAAAAGAAGGGGGCTACACCTTC. Protein: CASSLKEGGYTF.

The chain links TRBV29-1 to TRBJ2-7; 10 bases match TRBD1. This CDR3 has 12 residues. Per the germline V gene, CDR1 is SQVTM and CDR2 is ANQGSEA. V lost 4 bases, J lost 10 bases, and 7 bases stayed unmatched. CDR3: CSVASDRGVQYF. CDR3 DNA: TGCAGCGTTGCGTCGGACAGGGGGGTCCAGTACTTC.

The chain uses TRBV15 and TRBJ2-7; tentative D call: TRBD2 (5 bases). Germline loops: CDR1 LNHNV, CDR2 YYDKDF (reference sequence). Trimming pared 6 bases from V and 3 bases from J, leaving 15 bases between. The CDR3 has 14 residues. The CDR3 nucleotides are TGTGCCACCAGACCCACTAGAACGAGCTACGAGCAGTACTTC. It yields the protein CATRPTRTSYEQYF.

The V gene is TRBV27, the J gene TRBJ2-5; 8 positions agree with TRBD1. V trimming: 4 bases; J trimming: 4 bases; junction bases outside the gene matches: 5. Germline CDR1 reads MNHEY; CDR2 reads SMNVEV (reference sequence). The CDR3 is made up of 14 amino acids. DNA for the CDR3: TGTGCCAGCAGTTCGGGGACAGGAAGAGAGACCCAGTACTTC. It yields the protein CASSSGTGRETQYF.

The chain couples TRBV29-1 to TRBJ2-5, with D maybe TRBD1 (5 bases). Trimming removed 5 bases at V and 3 bases at J, with 7 bases between. This CDR3 has 11 amino acids. Germline V CDR1 and CDR2: SQVTM, ANQGSEA. The chain's CDR3 is CSVQGEETQYF. Here the CDR3 DNA reads TGCAGCGTTCAAGGGGAAGAGACCCAGTACTTC.

This chain joins TRBV5-1 and TRBJ2-2; the D is unclear. V lost 1 base and J 4 bases, leaving 5 bases between the germline ends. The CDR3 sequence is 13 residues long. CDR1 is SGHRS and CDR2 is YFSETQ in the germline V gene. CDR3: CASSLLFTGELFF. In DNA form, the CDR3 reads TGCGCCAGCAGCTTGTTATTCACCGGGGAGCTGTTTTTT. Using reference TRBV5-1 and TRBJ2-2 for the parts outside the CDR3, the full variable domain is KAGVTQTPRYLIKTRGQQVTLSCSPISGHRSVSWYQQTPGQGLQFLFEYFSETQRNKGNFPGRFSGRQFSNSRSEMNVSTLELGDSALYLCASSLLFTGELFFGEGSRLTVL.

The table lists this clone with a few counts. CDR3 DNA sequence: TGTGCCAGCAGTAGTTCTGTGCGGCGACAAAATGAAAAACTGTTTTTT. Translation gives CASSSSVRRQNEKLFF. The rearrangement links TRBV6-6 to TRBJ1-4; D unresolved. This CDR3 has 16 residues. The germline V gene encodes CDR1 MNHNY and CDR2 SVGAGI (reference sequence). V lost 5 bases to trimming and J lost 5 bases, with 18 bases between them.

The V gene is TRBV7-2, the J gene TRBJ2-7; D not resolved. V was trimmed by 5 bases and J by 6 bases, leaving 14 bases between them. The germline V gene has CDR1 SGHTA and CDR2 FQGNSA. The length of the CDR3 is 13 residues. The CDR3 here is CASSAPVRPEQYF. CDR3 nucleotide sequence: TGTGCCAGCAGCGCCCCCGTAAGACCCGAGCAGTACTTC.

The chain joins TRBV5-6 to TRBJ1-1; TRBD1 aligns across 9 bases. Germline V lookup: CDR1 SGHDT, CDR2 YYEEEE. The trim removed 3 bases at V and 7 bases at J, leaving 4 bases unmatched. This CDR3 has 13 amino acids. CDR3 in DNA: TGTGCCAGCAGCTGGACAGGGGTCGATGAAGCTTTCTTT. Translated, it gives CASSWTGVDEAFF.

The chain carries TRBV5-1 and TRBJ2-7; no reliable D call. V was shortened by 4 bases and J by 0 bases, with 5 bases between the two germline ends. The length of the CDR3 is 12 residues. CDR1 is SGHRS, CDR2 YFSETQ, per germline. CDR3 loop: CASSQSSYEQYF. The CDR3 coding sequence is TGCGCCAGCAGCCAGAGCTCCTACGAGCAGTACTTC.

The chain recombines TRBV27 with TRBJ2-3; TRBD2 agrees at 9 bases. V lost 6 bases and J lost 5; bases outside the gene matches: 12. The CDR3 sequence is 16 residues long. Germline CDR1 is MNHEY and CDR2 is SMNVEV (reference sequence). CDR3 protein: CASRVGGTTSGDTQYF. The DNA for the CDR3 is TGTGCCAGCAGGGTGGGTGGAACGACTAGCGGAGATACGCAGTATTTT.

This chain joins TRBV6-6 and TRBJ2-5, with D uncertain. This CDR3 is 12 amino acids long. V lost 6 bases to trimming and J lost 1 base, with 6 bases between them. Germline V gene lookup returns CDR1 MNHNY and CDR2 SVGAGI (reference sequence). As DNA, the CDR3 is TGTGCCAGCAGCTATTCCCAAGAGACCCAGTACTTC. This translates into CASSYSQETQYF.

This rearrangement joins TRBV27 to TRBJ2-5; 11 positions match TRBD1. Germline V gives CDR1 MNHEY, CDR2 SMNVEV (reference sequence). Trimming removed 4 bases from V and 4 bases from J; junction bases left unmatched: 5. The CDR3 contains 15 residues. The CDR3 DNA reads as TGTGCCAGCAGTTCGGGACAGGGGGTTTCAGAGACCCAGTACTTC. Its protein is CASSSGQGVSETQYF.

The chain combines TRBV28 with TRBJ2-1; D may be TRBD2 (6 bases). Germline V CDR1 and CDR2: MDHEN, SYDVKM. CDR3 length: 14 residues. With 3 bases removed from V and 4 bases from J, the gap between germline ends came to 10 bases. The CDR3 bases are TGTGCCAGCAGTTTCGGGGGTTGGTACAATGAGCAGTTCTTC. The encoded protein is CASSFGGWYNEQFF.

The rearrangement uses TRBV7-9 and TRBJ2-7; possibly TRBD1 for D (6 bases). Between the trimmed V and J ends, which lost 6 bases and 0 bases, there was a span of 9 bases. Germline-derived CDR1 and CDR2 are SEHNR and FQNEAQ (reference sequence). The length of the CDR3 is 13 residues. CDR3 nucleotide sequence: TGTGCCAGCAGTCGGACAGACTCCTACGAGCAGTACTTC. It is translated as CASSRTDSYEQYF.